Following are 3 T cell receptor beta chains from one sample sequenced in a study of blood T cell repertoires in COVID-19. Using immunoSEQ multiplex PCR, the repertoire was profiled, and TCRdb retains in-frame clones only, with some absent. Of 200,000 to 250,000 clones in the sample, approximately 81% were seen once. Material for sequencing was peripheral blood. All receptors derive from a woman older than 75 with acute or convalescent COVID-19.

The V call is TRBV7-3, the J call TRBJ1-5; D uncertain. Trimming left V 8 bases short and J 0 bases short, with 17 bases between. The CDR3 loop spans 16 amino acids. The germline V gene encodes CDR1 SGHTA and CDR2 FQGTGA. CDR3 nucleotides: TGTGCCAGCCCAGACGGGGAATCGTATAGCAATCAGCCCCAGCATTTT. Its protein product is CASPDGESYSNQPQHF.

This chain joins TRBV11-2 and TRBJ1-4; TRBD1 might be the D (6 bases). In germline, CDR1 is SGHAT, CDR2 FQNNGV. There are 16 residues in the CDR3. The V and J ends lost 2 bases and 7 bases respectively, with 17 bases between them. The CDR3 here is CASSLTIGGRGEKLFF. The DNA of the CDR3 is TGTGCCAGCAGCTTAACCATCGGGGGGCGCGGTGAAAAACTGTTTTTT.

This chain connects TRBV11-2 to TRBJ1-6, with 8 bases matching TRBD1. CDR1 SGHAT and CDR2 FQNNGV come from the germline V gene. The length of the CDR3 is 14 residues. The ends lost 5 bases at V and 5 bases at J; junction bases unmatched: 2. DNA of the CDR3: TGTGCCAGCAGCATGACAGGGGATAATTCACCCCTCCACTTT. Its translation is CASSMTGDNSPLHF.